These 27 T cell receptor beta chains were all obtained from the same sample, sequenced in a study of blood T cell repertoires in COVID-19. Sequencing was performed with immunoSEQ multiplex PCR; in TCRdb, only in-frame clones are kept and a portion is missing. Among roughly 260,000 clones listed, roughly 86% were seen once. The source material was peripheral blood. These receptors were collected from a man aged 35 to 55 who had recovered from COVID-19.

This chain joins TRBV24-1 and TRBJ1-2; TRBD1 might be the D (5 bases). Per the germline V gene, CDR1 is KGHDR and CDR2 is SFDVKD. This CDR3 spans 13 amino acids. V gave up 7 bases and J gave up 2 bases, with 10 bases separating them. The CDR3 spells CATRTARNYGYTF. DNA for the CDR3: TGTGCCACCAGGACAGCCAGGAACTATGGCTACACCTTC.

The gene calls are TRBV11-2 and TRBJ1-2; D ambiguous. V was clipped by 1 base and J by 2 bases, with 8 bases between them. CDR1 and CDR2 from the germline V gene are SGHAT and FQNNGV. The CDR3 loop spans 14 amino acids. The CDR3 protein is CASSLGPGNYGYTF. The CDR3 DNA sequence: TGTGCCAGCAGCTTAGGTCCGGGGAACTATGGCTACACCTTC.

The V and J genes are TRBV6-5 and TRBJ2-7; 8 bases are a match to TRBD1. Germline V CDR1 and CDR2: MNHEY, SVGAGI. J gave up 3 bases and V 7 bases, and 11 bases lay outside the gene matches. This CDR3 is 15 amino acids long. CDR3 nucleotide sequence: TGTGCCAGCAACCTGGACAGGGCGACCGTCTACGAGCAGTACTTC. It codes for CASNLDRATVYEQYF.

This sequence joins TRBV11-2 and TRBJ2-5; D possibly corresponds to TRBD1 (6 bases). This CDR3 spans 15 amino acids. Trimming stripped 3 bases from V and 5 bases from J, with 16 bases between. Per germline, CDR1 SGHAT and CDR2 FQNNGV. This CDR3 reads CASSFMRGTGETQYF. In DNA, the CDR3 is TGTGCCAGCAGCTTTATGAGGGGCACAGGGGAGACCCAGTACTTC.

A few counts support this clone. This chain joins TRBV5-8 and TRBJ1-5; a weak D match, TRBD1 (5 bases). This CDR3 comprises 16 residues. Trimming removed 3 bases at V and 3 bases at J, with 16 bases between. Germline assignment: CDR1 SGHTS and CDR2 YDEGEE. The CDR3 spells CASSSQGVRDNQPQHF. The DNA of the CDR3 is TGTGCCAGCAGCTCCCAAGGGGTTAGGGACAATCAGCCCCAGCATTTT.

This sequence joins TRBV6-2 or TRBV6-3 and TRBJ1-1, with D perhaps matching TRBD1 (5 bases). With 4 bases removed from V and 4 bases from J, the gap between germline ends came to 16 bases. The CDR3 consists of 15 residues. Looked up from germline, CDR1 is MNHEY and CDR2 is SVGEGT. CDR3 protein: CASSSPWGGGTEAFF. As DNA, the CDR3 is TGTGCCAGCAGTTCCCCGTGGGGGGGTGGCACTGAAGCTTTCTTT.

V and J are TRBV27 and TRBJ1-1; weak D call: TRBD1 (6 bases). Germline CDR1 MNHEY, CDR2 SMNVEV (reference sequence). Trimming pared 6 bases from V and 5 bases from J, leaving 16 bases between. The CDR3 is made up of 14 amino acids. The CDR3 region is CASRIQGGRTEAFF. The CDR3 DNA sequence: TGTGCCAGCAGAATACAGGGAGGGCGGACTGAAGCTTTCTTT.

The chain recombines TRBV5-4 with TRBJ1-1; tentatively, D is TRBD1 (6 bases). From germline, CDR1 is SGHNT and CDR2 YYREEE (reference sequence). V dropped 4 bases and J dropped 3 bases, with 16 bases sitting between them. The CDR3 contains 15 residues. The CDR3 here is CASSRTSTGYTEAFF. In DNA form, the CDR3 reads TGTGCCAGCAGCCGGACGTCGACAGGATACACTGAAGCTTTCTTT. The whole variable domain, remainder taken from reference TRBV5-4 and TRBJ1-1, is ETGVTQSPTHLIKTRGQQVTLRCSSQSGHNTVSWYQQALGQGPQFIFQYYREEENGRGNFPPRFSGLQFPNYSSELNVNALELDDSALYLCASSRTSTGYTEAFFGQGTRLTVV.

The chain joins TRBV29-1 to TRBJ2-5; 9 nucleotides line up with TRBD2. J gave up 5 bases and V 0 bases, and 10 bases lay outside the gene matches. The CDR3 has 16 residues. Germline V lookup: CDR1 SQVTM, CDR2 ANQGSEA. As DNA, the CDR3 is TGCAGCGTTGAAGAAGGTCCTAGCGGGATTGGGGAGACCCAGTACTTC. Its protein is CSVEEGPSGIGETQYF.

This clone showed up just once. V and J are TRBV10-3 and TRBJ1-1, with 9 bases lining up with TRBD1. Germline lookup yields CDR1 ENHRY and CDR2 SYGVKD. Losses at the gene ends were 6 bases for V and 5 bases for J; bases not matched to a gene: 10. This CDR3 spans 15 amino acids. The CDR3 is CAISRAGTGRTEAFF. The CDR3 DNA reads as TGTGCCATCAGCCGGGCAGGGACAGGGAGGACTGAAGCTTTCTTT.

The chain carries TRBV6-2 or TRBV6-3 and TRBJ2-1, with D possibly being TRBD1 (5 bases). Trimming pared 6 bases from V and 5 bases from J, leaving 17 bases between. Germline V CDR1 and CDR2: MNHEY, SVGEGT. CDR3 length: 15 residues. This CDR3 reads CASSYKLTVDNEQFF. CDR3 nucleotide sequence: TGTGCCAGCAGCTATAAGCTGACAGTCGACAATGAGCAGTTCTTC.

The chain recombines TRBV18 with TRBJ2-1; TRBD2 aligns across 12 bases. The CDR3 is 15 amino acids. V shed 3 bases and J 7 bases; nucleotides not matched to a gene: 4. Germline loops: CDR1 KGHSH, CDR2 LQKENI. CDR3 sequence reads: CASSPGTSGFNEQFF. In nucleotides, the CDR3 is TGTGCCAGCTCACCGGGGACTAGCGGGTTTAATGAGCAGTTCTTC.

The V and J genes are TRBV11-2 and TRBJ2-3; possible D gene TRBD2, 5 bases. V shed 1 base and J shed 1 base, with 9 bases lying between them. CDR1 is SGHAT and CDR2 is FQNNGV in the germline V gene. This CDR3 has 15 amino acids. The CDR3 nucleotides read TGTGCCAGCAGCTTAGGCCGAGGGCGCACAGATACGCAGTATTTT. Its translation is CASSLGRGRTDTQYF.

The chain links TRBV6-4 to TRBJ2-1; TRBD1 might be the D (6 bases). Germline V gene sequence: CDR1 MRHNA, CDR2 SNTAGT. The germline V and J ends were trimmed by 7 bases and 11 bases, with 18 bases remaining between them. This CDR3 spans 13 amino acids. CDR3 loop: CASKGDGASKQFF. The CDR3 nucleotides are TGTGCCAGCAAGGGGGACGGAGCAAGCAAGCAGTTCTTC.

This clone has just one count. The chain joins TRBV5-1 to TRBJ2-3; 10 bases line up with TRBD2. From germline, CDR1 is SGHRS and CDR2 YFSETQ. The CDR3 loop spans 18 amino acids. J gave up 4 bases and V 1 base, and 12 bases lay outside the gene matches. The CDR3 bases are TGCGCCAGCAGCTTGTTGGGGAGCGGGGGGGCTTGGGCAGATACGCAGTATTTT. This sequence encodes CASSLLGSGGAWADTQYF.

This clone was counted a single time. J is TRBJ1-1 and V is TRBV25-1, with D possibly matching TRBD1 (5 bases). This CDR3 has 18 amino acids. Looked up from germline, CDR1 is MGHDK and CDR2 is SYGVNS. Trimming removed 10 bases at V and 1 base at J, with 28 bases between. The DNA of the CDR3 is TGTGCCACTAACGGTGGCTCGGGTGGACCTGGACAGAACACTGAAGCTTTCTTT. Its protein is CATNGGSGGPGQNTEAFF.

Of note for this clone: Other DNA sequences of this sample code for an identical CDR3. The chain links TRBV27 to TRBJ1-5; 9 bases are a match to TRBD1. Germline V gives CDR1 MNHEY, CDR2 SMNVEV (reference sequence). This CDR3 has 14 amino acids. V trimming: 6 bases; J trimming: 1 base; junction bases outside the gene matches: 1. CDR3 bases: TGTGCCAGCAGAGACAGGGGGAGCAATCAGCCCCAGCATTTT. Amino acids: CASRDRGSNQPQHF.

The gene calls are TRBV12-5 and TRBJ1-2; TRBD1 aligns across 10 bases. This CDR3 comprises 17 residues. Trimming at V came to 2 bases and at J to 5 bases, leaving 11 bases not matched to a gene. Germline CDR1 LGHNT, CDR2 FRNRAP. This chain's CDR3 is CASGLILTGGDGYGYTF. For the CDR3, the DNA is TGTGCTAGTGGTTTGATCCTGACAGGGGGCGATGGGTATGGCTACACCTTC.

CDR3 nucleotide sequence: TGCAGTGCTAGTGCCCCCAGAGGCGGCACAGATACGCAGTATTTT. Translating it yields CSASAPRGGTDTQYF. The rearrangement joins TRBV20-1 to TRBJ2-3; the D is unclear. The V end was cut by 3 bases, the J end by 1 base, with 14 bases between. The CDR3 covers 15 residues. Per germline, CDR1 DFQATT and CDR2 SNEGSKA (reference sequence).

Of note for this clone: Other nucleotide sequences in the sample specify the same CDR3. The chain combines TRBV19 with TRBJ2-7; D unresolved. Per germline, CDR1 LNHDA and CDR2 SQIVND (reference sequence). The CDR3 has 13 amino acids. The germline V and J ends were trimmed by 2 bases and 5 bases, with 10 bases remaining between them. The chain's CDR3 is CASSIRVKDEQYF. Here the CDR3 DNA reads TGTGCCAGTAGTATACGGGTTAAGGACGAGCAGTACTTC.

This chain links TRBV10-3 with TRBJ2-6; a possible D gene is TRBD1 (5 bases). Germline CDR1 reads ENHRY; CDR2 reads SYGVKD. The CDR3 runs 17 residues. Trimming took 5 bases from V and 0 from J, leaving 14 bases between them. CDR3 amino acids: CAISIDRQVSGANVLTF. In DNA form, the CDR3 reads TGTGCCATCAGTATCGACAGACAAGTCTCTGGGGCCAACGTCCTGACTTTC.

V and J are TRBV7-2 and TRBJ2-3; D is unclear. This CDR3 has 13 amino acids. Trimming took off 6 bases at V and 14 bases at J, with 21 bases between the two ends. Germline CDR1 SGHTA, CDR2 FQGNSA. CDR3 loop: CASSLSVVASMYF. For the CDR3, the DNA is TGTGCCAGCAGTTTGAGCGTGGTGGCAAGCATGTATTTT.

The chain is built from TRBV10-3 and TRBJ1-2, with D unresolved. The V gene's germline CDR1 is ENHRY and CDR2 SYGVKD. V lost 4 bases and J lost 4, with 10 bases in between. The CDR3 runs to 13 residues. CDR3 residues: CAISGTAGYGYTF. DNA for the CDR3: TGTGCCATCAGTGGCACCGCCGGCTATGGCTACACCTTC.

The chain uses TRBV14 and TRBJ1-2; D perhaps matches TRBD1 (6 bases). Trimming cost V 6 bases and J 3 bases, with 17 bases left between them. The CDR3 consists of 15 residues. CDR1 SGHDN and CDR2 FVKESK come from the germline V gene. The CDR3 here is CASRQTGEDYYGYTF. The DNA for the CDR3 is TGTGCCAGCAGGCAGACAGGAGAAGACTACTATGGCTACACCTTC.

J is TRBJ2-1 and V is TRBV27; 9 nucleotides match TRBD1. Germline V lookup: CDR1 MNHEY, CDR2 SMNVEV (reference sequence). Trimming removed 7 bases from V and 3 bases from J; junction bases left unmatched: 13. This CDR3 has 17 amino acids. The CDR3, as DNA: TGTGCCAGCAACCCCCTGTTGAGACAGGGGGTCTACAATGAGCAGTTCTTC. Protein sequence: CASNPLLRQGVYNEQFF.

This rearrangement joins TRBV11-2 to TRBJ2-7; 8 positions match TRBD2. J lost 9 bases, V lost 5 bases, and 18 bases had no gene match. Looked up from germline, CDR1 is SGHAT and CDR2 is FQNNGV. The CDR3 spans 16 residues. The CDR3 region is CASSPIRQRGSDGQYF. CDR3 in DNA: TGTGCCAGCAGCCCCATTAGACAGCGGGGGTCTGACGGGCAGTACTTC. The full variable domain, completed using reference TRBV11-2 and TRBJ2-7, is EAGVAQSPRYKIIEKRQSVAFWCNPISGHATLYWYQQILGQGPKLLIQFQNNGVVDDSQLPKDRFSAERLKGVDSTLKIQPAKLEDSAVYLCASSPIRQRGSDGQYFGPGTRLTVT.

V usage is TRBV6-6 and J usage is TRBJ2-3, with D maybe TRBD2 (5 bases). The CDR3 loop spans 15 amino acids. Between the trimmed V and J ends, which lost 2 bases and 4 bases, there was a span of 13 bases. CDR1 is MNHNY, CDR2 SVGAGI, per germline (reference sequence). CDR3 coding DNA: TGTGCCAGCAGTTACACGGGCGGGTACTCAGATACGCAGTATTTT. Its translation: CASSYTGGYSDTQYF.